This is a list of T cell receptor beta chains from one sample in a study of human versus mouse CDR3 diversity and MHC coevolution. TCRdb's copy holds only in-frame clones and misses some; the assay was immunoSEQ multiplex PCR. The data show about 83,000 clones, with 85% to 95% seen just once and around 0.15% held by the top ten. Material: naive CD4+ T cells from blood. The receptors shown here come from a person aged 30 to 70 in good health. Both conserved end residues are part of each CDR3.

CDR3aa: CAWIAGDTSTDTQYF
v_gene: TRBV30
len: 15
j_gene: TRBJ2-3

CDR3aa: CASSNVQGTTNEKLFF
v_gene: TRBV2
len: 16
j_gene: TRBJ1-4

CDR3aa: CATSRDLGPGTEYF
v_gene: TRBV15
len: 14
j_gene: TRBJ2-5

CDR3aa: CASRPLPGTGSSDTQYF
v_gene: TRBV5-1
len: 17
j_gene: TRBJ2-3

CDR3aa: CASSLDAGWNSPLHF
v_gene: TRBV5-1
len: 15
j_gene: TRBJ1-6

CDR3aa: CASSAGLAKQTQYF
v_gene: TRBV9
len: 14
j_gene: TRBJ2-5

CDR3aa: CASSQKRQQYF
v_gene: TRBV6-1
len: 11
j_gene: TRBJ2-7

CDR3aa: CASSYRDTPEAFF
v_gene: TRBV5-4
len: 13
j_gene: TRBJ1-1

CDR3aa: CASSPLGQGAYEQYF
v_gene: TRBV6-5
len: 15
j_gene: TRBJ2-7

CDR3aa: CASSEQTLTGTEAFF
v_gene: TRBV25-1
len: 15
j_gene: TRBJ1-1

CDR3aa: CASSPQGTGAEAFF
v_gene: TRBV11-2
len: 14
j_gene: TRBJ1-1

CDR3aa: CASSQEGQPNQPQHF
v_gene: TRBV4-1
len: 15
j_gene: TRBJ1-5

CDR3aa: CASTAEGARWFYGYTF
v_gene: TRBV2
len: 16
j_gene: TRBJ1-2

CDR3aa: CASFDQETQYF
v_gene: TRBV19
len: 11
j_gene: TRBJ2-5

CDR3aa: CASSAVDRGLSSGANVLTF
v_gene: TRBV23-1
len: 19
j_gene: TRBJ2-6

CDR3aa: CASSRGSSYNSPLHF
v_gene: TRBV7-9
len: 15
j_gene: TRBJ1-6

CDR3aa: CASSEDRDAFAQYF
v_gene: TRBV6-1
len: 14
j_gene: TRBJ2-5

CDR3aa: CASSSIRGQFVNYGYTF
v_gene: TRBV11-2
len: 17
j_gene: TRBJ1-2

CDR3aa: CASSVGQGANTEAFF
v_gene: TRBV7-9
len: 15
j_gene: TRBJ1-1

CDR3aa: CASREGGAPGELFF
v_gene: TRBV23-1
len: 14
j_gene: TRBJ2-2

CDR3aa: CASIPTRGQGRWQPQHF
v_gene: TRBV28
len: 17
j_gene: TRBJ1-5

CDR3aa: CSASGSYEQYF
v_gene: TRBV20-1
len: 11
j_gene: TRBJ2-7

CDR3aa: CAIRRREVGDNSPLHF
v_gene: TRBV10-3
len: 16
j_gene: TRBJ1-6

CDR3aa: CASSSRTSGGQTYEQYF
v_gene: TRBV27
len: 17
j_gene: TRBJ2-7

CDR3aa: CASSTGQRTYEQYF
v_gene: TRBV7-6
len: 14
j_gene: TRBJ2-7

CDR3aa: CASSIGTGFVYEQYF
v_gene: TRBV19
len: 15
j_gene: TRBJ2-7

CDR3aa: CASSPGTIGGYTF
v_gene: TRBV27
len: 13
j_gene: TRBJ1-2

CDR3aa: CASSLEAGAGNTIYF
v_gene: TRBV11-2
len: 15
j_gene: TRBJ1-3

CDR3aa: CASSLLRAGLALLRLF
v_gene: TRBV7-6
len: 16
j_gene: TRBJ2-7

CDR3aa: CATSLAGGTDTQYF
v_gene: TRBV15
len: 14
j_gene: TRBJ2-3

CDR3aa: CAIGGGTDTEAFF
v_gene: TRBV10-3
len: 13
j_gene: TRBJ1-1

CDR3aa: CASSNGLADYKETQYF
v_gene: TRBV7-6
len: 16
j_gene: TRBJ2-5

CDR3aa: CATSTTGGANEKLFF
v_gene: TRBV15
len: 15
j_gene: TRBJ1-4

CDR3aa: CASSELGQGSTDTQYF
v_gene: TRBV2
len: 16
j_gene: TRBJ2-3

CDR3aa: CASSERTNSPLHF
v_gene: TRBV6-5
len: 13
j_gene: TRBJ1-6

CDR3aa: CASSLLSSYEQYF
v_gene: TRBV27
len: 13
j_gene: TRBJ2-7

CDR3aa: CASSDRGDVIDEQFF
v_gene: TRBV6-1
len: 15
j_gene: TRBJ2-1

CDR3aa: CASSLQKNTEAFF
v_gene: TRBV4-1
len: 13
j_gene: TRBJ1-1

CDR3aa: CASTSGVTYSNQPQHF
v_gene: TRBV5-8
len: 16
j_gene: TRBJ1-5

CDR3aa: CASSQTGPGANVLTF
v_gene: TRBV5-6
len: 15
j_gene: TRBJ2-6

CDR3aa: CASGRLSGRYETQYF
v_gene: TRBV12-5
len: 15
j_gene: TRBJ2-5

CDR3aa: CAIAGGILRTSYNEQFF
v_gene: TRBV10-2
len: 17
j_gene: TRBJ2-1